The clone carrying this T cell receptor (beta chain) was recorded many times. Each CDR3 protein gets one entry after TCRdb re-called the RACE reads with MiXCR. The table has around 130,000 distinct CDR3 sequences, approximately 10% seen once. Regarding time point: patch test 2, 6 weeks after DPC sensitization. Sample treatment: therapeutic diphenylcyclopropenone sensitization with weekly scalp DPC. This record comes from a study of human T cells and chemical hapten exposure. Study background: Predominantly women, the patients had alopecia areata, totalis or universalis.

CDR1 is SGHDN, CDR2 FVKESK, per germline. The V and J ends lost 4 bases and 0 bases, in that order; junction bases with no gene match: 2. The CDR3 extends over 15 amino acids. This sample comprised whole blood, obtained in connection with sensitization to the hapten diphenylcyclopropenone (DPC). The V call is TRBV14, the J call TRBJ1-1; 10 nucleotides match TRBD1. This TCR was sampled from a woman aged 50 to 60 with alopecia areata. Some clones in this sample may be carry-over from other donors' samples. In nucleotides, the CDR3 is TGTGCCAGCAGCCTGGGACAGGGGATGAACACTGAAGCTTTCTTT. Its protein product is CASSLGQGMNTEAFF.